This T cell receptor beta chain was obtained from a study of OX40 agonist ivuxolimab in advanced cancers. This clone occurred once. Its antigen is as yet unknown. Regarding the study as a whole: Researchers report that CD8+ T cells had, on average, more expanded clones than CD4+.

V gave up 2 bases and J gave up 8 bases; unmatched junction bases: 13. Germline CDR1 is MDHEN and CDR2 is SYDVKM. The length of the CDR3 is 17 residues. The data were produced by immunoSEQ multiplex PCR, yet TCRdb's version contains in-frame clones alone and is incomplete. The sample yields some 35,000 clones, approximately 89% seen once. This clonotype was obtained from an adult with an advanced solid tumor such as melanoma, head and neck, liver or kidney cancer. The rearrangement joins TRBV28 to TRBJ1-4; 8 nucleotides match TRBD1. Sample: CD4+ or CD8+ T cells sorted from blood, taken in a trial of the OX40 agonist ivuxolimab. CDR3 sequence: CASSLKGRGRVGEKLFF. The CDR3, as DNA: TGTGCCAGCAGTTTAAAGGGCAGGGGGCGAGTGGGCGAAAAACTGTTTTTT.